This paragraph covers one T cell receptor (beta chain) sequence. Its antigen remains unidentified. The input lacks base qualities; no much larger clone sits a single base away. The CDR3 covers 14 residues, taking in both the cysteine and the phenylalanine. The DNA shown is the 42-base CDR3, in frame from base 1. CDR1 and CDR2 are drawn from the germline V gene (reference sequence): LGHDT, YNNKEL. The junction shows trimming of 0 bases on V and 4 bases on J, plus 9 bases between the germline ends. This record comes from a study of blood T cell repertoires in COVID-19 (dated by TCRdb to between 2020 and 2021). Some background on the complete study: Samples covering the acute and convalescent phases of COVID-19 were provided by collaborators in the United States, Italy and Spain. The repertoires were made available in a free public database intended to serve as a resource for research on the immune response to SARS-CoV-2. Where available, HLA class I and class II types were taken from metadata supplied by the sample provider and were not determined by assay-based typing. Samples were obtained from the ongoing ImmuneRACE study (first 160 participants) and from some 1,200 subjects provided by 6 global collaborators. Subjects who had been exposed to COVID-19, were actively infected with it, or had recovered from it provided the deeply sampled blood TCRbeta repertoires that made up the dataset. Nearly every sample came with metadata listing a de-identified subject ID, COVID-19 status, age in years and sex. The material from the prospective study consisted of cDNA or gDNA derived from T cells, B-cell-depleted T cells, or PBMCs. What the study reported, not specific to this receptor: Clinical and demographic metadata were provided uncurated, with the amount varying by source and participant.

Each collaborating institution followed its own protocols to collect whole blood in K2EDTA tubes. Collaborator samples were shipped for TCRbeta analysis as frozen whole blood, isolated PBMCs, or DNA extracted from either sample type. The immunoSEQ Assay, a bias-controlled multiplex PCR, was used to amplify TCRbeta CDR3 regions from genomic DNA. Under the source paper's analysis protocol: The number of nucleated cells in each sample was estimated by amplification of reference gene primers within the assay. To quantify the absolute abundance of each unique TCRbeta CDR3 rearrangement, sequence reads were collapsed and filtered. For each sample, productive Simpson clonality was calculated by taking the square root of Simpson's diversity index across productive rearrangements. Drawn from immuneACCESS, this table holds only the in-frame rearrangements with V and J called that TCRdb kept. Clones are partly lost; checked studies trace under half to an unresolved V gene and leave the rest unexplained. V, J and clone size are taken as reported in that table, and D and trimming were inferred from the DNA itself. This sample is represented by about 90,000 clones; 65% to 85% of them were singletons. The ten largest clones add up to approximately 34% of the sample.

The TCR originated in a woman aged 80 or older with active or convalescent COVID-19. The V and J genes are TRBV3-1 (or the pseudogene TRBV3-2) and TRBJ1-2; no D gene is confidently identified. The sample comprised peripheral blood. Here is the DNA: TGTGCCAGCAGCCAAGAACCCCCAGGCTATGGCTACACCTTC. The resulting protein is CASSQEPPGYGYTF.